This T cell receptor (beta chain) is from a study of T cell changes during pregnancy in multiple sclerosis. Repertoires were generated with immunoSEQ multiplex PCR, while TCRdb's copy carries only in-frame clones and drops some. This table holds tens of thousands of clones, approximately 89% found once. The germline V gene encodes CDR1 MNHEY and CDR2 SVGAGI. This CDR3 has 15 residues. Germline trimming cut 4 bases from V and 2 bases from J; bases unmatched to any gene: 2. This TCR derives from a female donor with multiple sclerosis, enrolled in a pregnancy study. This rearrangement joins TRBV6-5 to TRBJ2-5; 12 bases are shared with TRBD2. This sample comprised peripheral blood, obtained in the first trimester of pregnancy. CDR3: CASSLLAGGQETQYF. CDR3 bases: TGTGCCAGCAGTTTACTAGCGGGGGGACAAGAGACCCAGTACTTC.